The clone carrying this TCR beta chain has only a few counts. Measured with immunoSEQ multiplex PCR; TCRdb has only the in-frame clones, and not every one. Among several thousand clones listed, approximately 79% were seen once. The data stem from a study of immune cell composition in non-small cell lung cancer. This receptor was obtained from a human donor with non-small cell lung cancer. Sequencing used lung tumor tissue.

This CDR3 reads CASSDRFNYGYTF. CDR3 DNA sequence: TGTGCCAGCAGTGATAGATTTAACTATGGCTACACCTTC. J is TRBJ1-2 and V is TRBV6-1; no firm D call. Trimming took 3 bases from V and 1 from J, leaving 6 bases between them. The CDR3 runs 13 residues. The germline V gene has CDR1 MNHNS and CDR2 SASEGT.